These 3 T cell receptor beta chains were sequenced from one sample in a study of OX40 agonist ivuxolimab in advanced cancers. The assay was immunoSEQ multiplex PCR, and TCRdb's table has in-frame clones only and misses some. Of 55,000 to 90,000 clones in the sample, 88% are singletons; the top ten hold over 2%. This specimen consisted of CD4+ or CD8+ T cells sorted from blood, obtained in a trial of the OX40 agonist ivuxolimab. These receptors originate from an adult with an advanced solid tumor such as melanoma, head and neck, liver or kidney cancer.

This sequence joins TRBV5-4 and TRBJ2-5; D might be TRBD1 (5 bases). The germline V gene has CDR1 SGHNT and CDR2 YYREEE (reference sequence). The CDR3 covers 13 residues. V lost 4 bases, J lost 0 bases, and 7 bases lay in between. The CDR3, as DNA: TGTGCCAGCAGCCTAGGGGACCAAGAGACCCAGTACTTC. Translating it yields CASSLGDQETQYF.

This chain links TRBV6-7 with TRBJ1-3; D is possibly TRBD1 (6 bases). TRBV6-7 has ORF status, its function being uncertain. The CDR3 covers 14 residues. V was cut by 2 bases and J by 8 bases, with 13 bases left in between. CDR3 sequence reads: CASSYPDRRDTIYF. CDR3 bases: TGTGCCAGCAGTTACCCCGACAGGAGAGACACCATATATTTT.

The V and J genes are TRBV10-3 and TRBJ2-1; 14 positions match TRBD2. J was trimmed by 7 bases and V by 6 bases; bases with no gene match: 2. CDR3 size: 14 residues. Germline V gene data show CDR1 as ENHRY and CDR2 as SYGVKD. CDR3 bases: TGTGCCATCAGGGGACTAGCGGGAGAAAATGAGCAGTTCTTC. It translates to CAIRGLAGENEQFF.